This T cell receptor (beta chain) comes out of a study of blood T cell repertoires in COVID-19. Study-level background: Whether acute or convalescent, the COVID-19 samples came from the United States, Italy and Spain. PBMCs, B-cell-depleted T cells, or T cells were the source of the cDNA or gDNA that made up the material.

In the original analysis: Counts of nucleated cells, estimated from reference gene primer amplification, were obtained. Sequencing was performed with immunoSEQ multiplex PCR; in TCRdb, only in-frame clones are kept and a portion is missing. V, J and clone size derive from that table, while D and trimming were established from the DNA sequence. The table includes about 9,600 clones, 80% to 90% detected once. Trimming shortened V by 6 bases and J by 0 bases, and 18 bases separated the two germline ends. The CDR3 runs 16 residues. The germline CDR1 and CDR2 sequences are SQVTM and ANQGSEA. In its sample, this clone was seen once.

The sequenced sample was peripheral blood. The chain employs TRBV29-1 and TRBJ2-4; TRBD2 might be the D (6 bases). This sequence originates from a human donor in a cohort sampled during active COVID-19. For the CDR3, the DNA is TGCAGCGTGATCCTGGGGGGTAAGCTAGCCAAAAACATTCAGTACTTC. Translated, it gives CSVILGGKLAKNIQYF.